What follows are 31 T cell receptor beta chains derived from one specimen sequenced in a study of blood T cell repertoires in COVID-19. Assay used: immunoSEQ multiplex PCR; TCRdb lists only in-frame clones, some missing. The sample gives 150,000 to 200,000 clones, about 88% of which show up once; about 2.1% is in the top ten. Sequencing input: peripheral blood. These receptors originate from a man aged 65-85 years with active or convalescent COVID-19.

This rearrangement joins TRBV5-4 to TRBJ2-7; 14 bases agree with TRBD2. J was trimmed by 6 bases and V by 0 bases; bases with no gene match: 5. CDR1 SGHNT and CDR2 YYREEE come from the germline V gene (reference sequence). The CDR3 has 16 residues. The CDR3 region is CASSLGGLAGAREQYF. CDR3 nucleotide sequence: TGTGCCAGCAGCTTGGGGGGACTAGCGGGGGCCCGCGAGCAGTACTTC.

The chain links TRBV27 to TRBJ1-3; a weak D match, TRBD1 (6 bases). This CDR3 has 16 amino acids. Germline CDR1 MNHEY, CDR2 SMNVEV (reference sequence). V was trimmed by 5 bases and J by 3 bases, leaving 17 bases between them. CDR3 bases: TGTGCCAGCAGTCCTGCCGGGGGGCGGGGTGGAAACACCATATATTTT. Protein: CASSPAGGRGGNTIYF.

This chain joins TRBV7-2 and TRBJ1-4, with a possible D match to TRBD1 (5 bases). V dropped 3 bases and J dropped 7 bases, with 15 bases sitting between them. The CDR3 has 15 amino acids. CDR1 is SGHTA, CDR2 FQGNSA, per germline. The CDR3 DNA sequence: TGTGCCAGCAGCTTCTTGGGGGGAGGAAGTGAAAAACTGTTTTTT. Translated: CASSFLGGGSEKLFF.

The chain combines TRBV29-1 with TRBJ2-2; TRBD2 matches 8 bases. This CDR3 contains 14 residues. Per germline, CDR1 SQVTM and CDR2 ANQGSEA. Unmatched junction bases numbered 1, after V lost 4 bases and J lost 0 bases. CDR3 loop: CSVVRGANTGELFF. The CDR3 nucleotides read TGCAGCGTTGTGCGGGGGGCGAACACCGGGGAGCTGTTTTTT.

The rearrangement uses TRBV6-5 and TRBJ2-2; 13 bases align to TRBD2. With V trimmed by 1 base and J by 7 bases, 3 bases remained unmatched. Per germline, CDR1 MNHEY and CDR2 SVGAGI. The CDR3 extends over 16 amino acids. The CDR3 reads CASSYWTSGSYGELFF. The CDR3, as DNA: TGTGCCAGCAGTTACTGGACTAGCGGGAGTTACGGGGAGCTGTTTTTT.

The sample holds one count of this clone. V usage is TRBV3-1 (or the pseudogene TRBV3-2) and J usage is TRBJ2-2; the D gene is possibly TRBD1 (6 bases). Germline V gene sequence: CDR1 LGHDT, CDR2 YNNKEL (reference sequence). The CDR3 sequence is 14 residues long. Trimming cost V 7 bases and J 3 bases, with 12 bases left between them. CDR3 sequence reads: CASIGSGDTGELFF. CDR3 nucleotide sequence: TGTGCCAGCATTGGGTCAGGGGACACCGGGGAGCTGTTTTTT.

The V and J genes are TRBV20-1 and TRBJ2-5; D gene ambiguous. The CDR3 covers 10 residues. The ends were cut back, 6 bases at V and 5 bases at J, with 7 bases in the middle. Germline V lookup: CDR1 DFQATT, CDR2 SNEGSKA (reference sequence). For the CDR3, the DNA is TGCAGTGCCAAGAGGGAGACCCAGTACTTC. Translating it yields CSAKRETQYF.

V and J are TRBV11-2 and TRBJ2-1; no clear D gene. Per the germline V gene, CDR1 is SGHAT and CDR2 is FQNNGV. This CDR3 has 11 residues. Trimming took 4 bases from V and 7 from J, leaving 5 bases between them. DNA of the CDR3: TGTGCCAGCAGCTATAGAAATGAGCAGTTCTTC. Protein product: CASSYRNEQFF.

The J gene is TRBJ1-5, the V gene TRBV2, with 7 bases matching TRBD1. CDR3 size: 14 residues. Germline V lookup: CDR1 SNHLY, CDR2 FYNNEI. With V trimmed by 6 bases and J by 3 bases, 5 bases remained unmatched. This CDR3 is CASRWGQNNQPQHF. The DNA of the CDR3 is TGTGCCAGCAGATGGGGACAGAACAATCAGCCCCAGCATTTT. Together with reference TRBV2 and TRBJ1-5, the CDR3 gives the full variable domain: EPEVTQTPSHQVTQMGQEVILRCVPISNHLYFYWYRQILGQKVEFLVSFYNNEISEKSEIFDDQFSVERPDGSNFTLKIRSTKLEDSAMYFCASRWGQNNQPQHFGDGTRLSIL.

This clone was counted once. The chain employs TRBV5-1 and TRBJ1-5; D perhaps matches TRBD1 (6 bases). Germline-derived CDR1 and CDR2 are SGHRS and YFSETQ. With 0 bases removed from V and 4 bases from J, the gap between germline ends came to 11 bases. This CDR3 is 15 amino acids long. CDR3 sequence: CASSLGAGANQPQHF. The CDR3 DNA is TGCGCCAGCAGCTTGGGGGCAGGGGCGAATCAGCCCCAGCATTTT.

V is TRBV6-2 or TRBV6-3 and J is TRBJ1-1, with D tentatively TRBD1 (6 bases). The CDR3 runs 12 residues. Trimming cost V 4 bases and J 5 bases, with 8 bases left between them. The germline V gene encodes CDR1 MNHEY and CDR2 SVGEGT. For the CDR3, the DNA is TGTGCCAGCAGTTTTAGGGGGACTGAAGCTTTCTTT. This sequence encodes CASSFRGTEAFF.

The V call is TRBV7-2, the J call TRBJ2-3; weak D call: TRBD2 (5 bases). Trimming shortened V by 5 bases and J by 3 bases, and 12 bases separated the two germline ends. The CDR3 covers 14 residues. The germline V gene has CDR1 SGHTA and CDR2 FQGNSA. The CDR3 DNA reads TGTGCCAGCAGCGTAGACTACGGGACAGATACGCAGTATTTT. Its translation is CASSVDYGTDTQYF.

The chain carries TRBV15 and TRBJ2-1; 9 bases match TRBD2. From germline, CDR1 is LNHNV and CDR2 YYDKDF (reference sequence). There are 17 residues in the CDR3. The ends lost 0 bases at V and 9 bases at J; junction bases unmatched: 12. CDR3 sequence (DNA): TGTGCCACCAGCAGAGATCTGGGGCGGGGGGGCCTGTTTGAGCAGTTCTTC. Its translation: CATSRDLGRGGLFEQFF.

V and J are TRBV7-9 and TRBJ2-7, with unresolved D. The germline CDR1 and CDR2 sequences are SEHNR and FQNEAQ (reference sequence). The germline V and J ends were trimmed by 5 bases and 6 bases, with 17 bases remaining between them. This CDR3 is built from 14 residues. The CDR3 loop reads CASSLLSARSEQYF. The DNA for the CDR3 is TGTGCCAGCAGCCTACTCAGCGCCCGGTCCGAGCAGTACTTC.

The V and J genes are TRBV6-5 and TRBJ1-5; D not resolved. With 6 bases removed from V and 6 bases from J, the gap between germline ends came to 12 bases. The germline CDR1 and CDR2 sequences are MNHEY and SVGAGI. CDR3 length equals 13 residues. DNA of the CDR3: TGTGCCAGCAGGCGGGAGGTTGGTCAGCCCCAGCATTTT. The encoded protein is CASRREVGQPQHF.

This chain joins TRBV6-2 or TRBV6-3 and TRBJ2-5, with TRBD2 matching 10 bases. CDR3 length: 16 amino acids. Germline CDR1 reads MNHEY; CDR2 reads SVGEGT. V gave up 5 bases and J gave up 2 bases; unmatched junction bases: 8. The CDR3 DNA is TGTGCCAGCAGTCGACGGACTAGCGGAGCTCAAGAGACCCAGTACTTC. Encoded protein: CASSRRTSGAQETQYF.

The chain combines TRBV7-2 with TRBJ2-3; 8 nucleotides agree with TRBD2. The CDR3 extends over 14 amino acids. Looked up from germline, CDR1 is SGHTA and CDR2 is FQGNSA. Trimming cost V 4 bases and J 7 bases; bases outside gene matches: 7. The CDR3 nucleotides read TGTGCCAGCAGCTCGCCCGGGGGGGCCTATACGCAGTATTTT. Its protein product is CASSSPGGAYTQYF.

This chain connects TRBV5-5 to TRBJ2-7; possible D gene TRBD1, 6 bases. In germline, CDR1 is SGHKS, CDR2 YYEKEE (reference sequence). The CDR3 covers 14 residues. V lost 5 bases to trimming and J lost 2 bases, with 14 bases between them. The CDR3: CASRRPGGPYEQYF. CDR3 DNA sequence: TGTGCCAGCAGACGGCCTGGGGGCCCCTACGAGCAGTACTTC.

This clone was counted only a few times. J is TRBJ1-3 and V is TRBV6-2 or TRBV6-3, with no clear D. V shed 4 bases and J shed 0 bases, with 19 bases lying between them. CDR3 length equals 18 residues. Germline V CDR1 and CDR2: MNHEY, SVGEGT. CDR3 sequence (DNA): TGTGCCAGCAGTTTAGATTACGACCGGGGAAACTCTGGAAACACCATATATTTT. Its translation is CASSLDYDRGNSGNTIYF.

This sequence joins TRBV28 and TRBJ2-3; 9 bases fit TRBD2. V was clipped by 6 bases and J by 0 bases; unmatched bases: 4. The CDR3 sequence is 15 residues long. CDR1 and CDR2 (germline): MDHEN, SYDVKM. CDR3 sequence (DNA): TGTGCCAGCAGACCCAGCGGGAGGAGCACAGATACGCAGTATTTT. It codes for CASRPSGRSTDTQYF.

The J gene is TRBJ2-7, the V gene TRBV2; D is possibly TRBD2 (6 bases). The germline V and J ends were trimmed by 8 bases and 2 bases, with 16 bases remaining between them. The CDR3 is 14 amino acids. Germline values: CDR1 SNHLY, CDR2 FYNNEI. Here the CDR3 reads CASAGLRNTYEQYF. The CDR3 DNA is TGTGCCAGCGCGGGACTCCGTAATACCTACGAGCAGTACTTC. Full variable domain (missing parts from reference TRBV2 and TRBJ2-7): EPEVTQTPSHQVTQMGQEVILRCVPISNHLYFYWYRQILGQKVEFLVSFYNNEISEKSEIFDDQFSVERPDGSNFTLKIRSTKLEDSAMYFCASAGLRNTYEQYFGPGTRLTVT.

This chain connects TRBV28 to TRBJ1-5, with D perhaps matching TRBD1 (5 bases). Trimming left V 8 bases short and J 7 bases short, with 15 bases between. The CDR3 runs 13 residues. Germline assignment: CDR1 MDHEN and CDR2 SYDVKM. Here the CDR3 reads CASHRGVGQPQHF. The CDR3 DNA sequence: TGTGCCAGCCACCGGGGGGTAGGGCAGCCCCAGCATTTT.

The genes are TRBV15 and TRBJ1-2; 8 bases fit TRBD1. This CDR3 is built from 14 residues. The germline CDR1 and CDR2 sequences are LNHNV and YYDKDF (reference sequence). The ends lost 0 bases at V and 8 bases at J; junction bases unmatched: 5. CDR3 coding DNA: TGTGCCACCAGCAGAGATCACACAGGGGGAGGCTACACCTTC. Its protein product is CATSRDHTGGGYTF.

CDR3 in DNA: TGCAGCGTGGTCCTAACCGGGACAGGGGAGTTGAATGAGCAGTTCTTC. Its protein is CSVVLTGTGELNEQFF. This chain connects TRBV29-1 to TRBJ2-1; the match to TRBD1 covers 10 bases. CDR1 and CDR2 from the germline V gene are SQVTM and ANQGSEA. Trimming removed 6 bases from V and 7 bases from J; junction bases left unmatched: 15. The CDR3 is made up of 16 amino acids.

The chain couples TRBV6-5 to TRBJ2-7; TRBD2 agrees at 9 bases. Per germline, CDR1 MNHEY and CDR2 SVGAGI. V trimming: 0 bases; J trimming: 3 bases; junction bases outside the gene matches: 3. This CDR3 has 15 residues. For the CDR3, the DNA is TGTGCCAGCAGTTACTCAGTTAGCGGGAGCTACGAGCAGTACTTC. Protein: CASSYSVSGSYEQYF.

The genes are TRBV28 and TRBJ1-4; weak D call: TRBD1 (6 bases). The V end was cut by 5 bases, the J end by 4 bases, with 14 bases between. There are 15 residues in the CDR3. The germline V gene encodes CDR1 MDHEN and CDR2 SYDVKM. CDR3 protein: CASSPRQAFNEKLFF. The DNA of the CDR3 is TGTGCCAGCAGTCCACGACAGGCGTTTAATGAAAAACTGTTTTTT.

This chain uses TRBV2 with TRBJ2-7; D unclear. V lost 5 bases and J lost 3, with 5 bases in between. CDR3 size: 11 residues. Germline V gene data show CDR1 as SNHLY and CDR2 as FYNNEI. The CDR3 DNA sequence: TGTGCCAGCAGTCCCGTCTACGAGCAGTACTTC. This encodes CASSPVYEQYF.

The chain couples TRBV28 to TRBJ2-2; 7 bases fit TRBD1. Germline assignment: CDR1 MDHEN and CDR2 SYDVKM. The trim removed 3 bases at V and 4 bases at J, leaving 5 bases unmatched. The CDR3 is made up of 15 amino acids. The CDR3 region is CASSFDREITGELFF. The CDR3 DNA reads as TGTGCCAGCAGTTTCGACAGGGAGATCACCGGGGAGCTGTTTTTT.

This clone was counted between two and nine times. The chain recombines TRBV6-6 with TRBJ2-2, with TRBD2 matching over 13 bases. Germline-derived CDR1 and CDR2 are MNHNY and SVGAGI (reference sequence). The CDR3 totals 17 residues. Trimming at V came to 5 bases and at J to 0 bases, leaving 3 bases not matched to a gene. CDR3 sequence: CASSPGTSGANTGELFF. CDR3 nucleotides: TGTGCCAGCAGTCCTGGGACTAGCGGGGCGAACACCGGGGAGCTGTTTTTT.

The V and J genes are TRBV24-1 and TRBJ2-2, with 8 bases lining up with TRBD2. The CDR3 runs 16 residues. Germline lookup yields CDR1 KGHDR and CDR2 SFDVKD. The junction had 7 bases not matched to a gene; V was cut back by 4 bases and J by 4 bases. DNA of the CDR3: TGTGCCACCAGTGACTCAAGCGGGAGCCTCACCGGGGAGCTGTTTTTT. Amino acid sequence: CATSDSSGSLTGELFF.

The chain recombines TRBV19 with TRBJ2-1; D perhaps matches TRBD2 (6 bases). There are 17 residues in the CDR3. V was trimmed by 3 bases and J by 8 bases, leaving 23 bases between them. Germline lookup yields CDR1 LNHDA and CDR2 SQIVND (reference sequence). The CDR3 nucleotides read TGTGCCAGTAGTATTATGGTCGGCGGGGTCCTTACGGATGAGCAGTTCTTC. The encoded protein is CASSIMVGGVLTDEQFF.